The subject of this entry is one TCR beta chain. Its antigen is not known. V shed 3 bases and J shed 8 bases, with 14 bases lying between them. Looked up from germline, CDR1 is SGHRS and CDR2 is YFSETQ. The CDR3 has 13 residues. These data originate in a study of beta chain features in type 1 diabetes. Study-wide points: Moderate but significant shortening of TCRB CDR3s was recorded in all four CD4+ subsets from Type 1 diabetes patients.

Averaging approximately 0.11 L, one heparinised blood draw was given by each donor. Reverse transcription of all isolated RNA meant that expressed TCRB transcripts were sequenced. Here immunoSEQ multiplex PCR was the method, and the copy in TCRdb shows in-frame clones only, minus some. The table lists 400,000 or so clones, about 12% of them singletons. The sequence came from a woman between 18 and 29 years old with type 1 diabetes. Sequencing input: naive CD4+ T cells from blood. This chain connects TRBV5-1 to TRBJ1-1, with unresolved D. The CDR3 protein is CASSSGRRAEAFF. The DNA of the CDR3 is TGCGCCAGCAGCTCCGGGCGGAGGGCCGAAGCTTTCTTT.